The T cell receptor (beta chain) under discussion was sequenced for a study of blood T cell repertoires in COVID-19. Across the whole study: Material from acute and convalescent COVID-19 was sourced from the United States, Italy and Spain.

The method was immunoSEQ multiplex PCR; TCRdb's version includes in-frame clones alone and lacks a portion of them. The sample includes 150,000 to 200,000 clones, approximately 80% of them seen just once. All enrollees were roughly 18 to 95 years old and from about 24 US areas. Germline values: CDR1 MDHEN, CDR2 SYDVKM. The V end was cut by 4 bases, the J end by 0 bases, with 3 bases between. The CDR3 contains 13 residues. This chain links TRBV28 with TRBJ2-2; the D is unclear. The receptor was derived from a woman aged 45-65 years who had recovered from COVID-19. The sequencing sample was made of PBMCs or T cells enriched from blood (not recorded which). This CDR3 reads CASSYTNTGELFF. The DNA for the CDR3 is TGTGCCAGCAGTTACACGAACACCGGGGAGCTGTTTTTT.